This T cell receptor beta chain emerged from a study of blood T cell repertoires in COVID-19. About the research overall: Acute and convalescent COVID-19 samples came from the United States, Italy and Spain. The analysed material was cDNA or gDNA that came from T cells, B-cell-depleted T cells, or PBMCs.

Study processing details: Reference gene primer amplification gave nucleated cell count estimates. Sequenced by immunoSEQ multiplex PCR; TCRdb stores in-frame clones only, minus some. That table is the source of V, J and clone size, and D and trimming were worked out from the DNA. Of about 280,000 clones listed, roughly four fifths were seen once; the top ten hold approximately 9%. The germline V gene encodes CDR1 MGHDK and CDR2 SYGVNS. The ends were cut back, 8 bases at V and 1 base at J, with 14 bases in the middle. The CDR3 contains 14 residues. This clonotype was obtained from a woman in her forties or fifties who had recovered from COVID-19. This rearrangement joins TRBV25-1 to TRBJ1-1, with D unresolved. Sequencing was performed on peripheral blood. The CDR3 is CASSNHGRNTEAFF. CDR3 DNA: TGTGCCAGCTCGAACCATGGGAGGAACACTGAAGCTTTCTTT.